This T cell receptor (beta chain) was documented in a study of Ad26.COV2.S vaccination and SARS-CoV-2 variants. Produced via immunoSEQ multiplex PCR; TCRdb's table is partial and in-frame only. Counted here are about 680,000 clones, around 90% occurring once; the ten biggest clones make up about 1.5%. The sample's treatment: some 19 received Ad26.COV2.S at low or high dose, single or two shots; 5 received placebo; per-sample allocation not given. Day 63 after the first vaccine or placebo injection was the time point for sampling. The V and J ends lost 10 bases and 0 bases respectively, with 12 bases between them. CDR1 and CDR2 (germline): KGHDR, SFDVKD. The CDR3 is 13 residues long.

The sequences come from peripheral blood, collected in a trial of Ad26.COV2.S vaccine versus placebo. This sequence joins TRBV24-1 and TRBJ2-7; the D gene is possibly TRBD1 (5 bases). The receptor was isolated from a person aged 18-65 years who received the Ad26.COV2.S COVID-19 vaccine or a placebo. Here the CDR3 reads CATGSDTSYEQYF. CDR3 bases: TGTGCCACAGGTTCGGACACCTCCTACGAGCAGTACTTC.